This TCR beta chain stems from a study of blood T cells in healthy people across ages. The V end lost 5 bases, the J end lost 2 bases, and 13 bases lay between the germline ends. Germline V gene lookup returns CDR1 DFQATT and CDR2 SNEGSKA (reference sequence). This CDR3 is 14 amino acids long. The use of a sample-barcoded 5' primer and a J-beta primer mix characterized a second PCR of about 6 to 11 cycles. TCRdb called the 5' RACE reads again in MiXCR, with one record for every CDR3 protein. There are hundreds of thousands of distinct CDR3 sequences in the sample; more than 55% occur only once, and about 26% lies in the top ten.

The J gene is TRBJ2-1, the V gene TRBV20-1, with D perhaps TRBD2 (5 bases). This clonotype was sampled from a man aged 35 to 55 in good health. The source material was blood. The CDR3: CSAPTRVAYNEQFF. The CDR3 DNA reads TGCAGTGCTCCCACGAGGGTGGCCTACAATGAGCAGTTCTTC.